Below are 26 T cell receptor beta chains sequenced from a single sample in a study of blood T cell repertoires in COVID-19. Profiled with immunoSEQ multiplex PCR; TCRdb holds only in-frame clones, not every one. The table has approximately 66,000 clones, over 70% seen once. Sequencing was carried out using peripheral blood. The receptors stem from a man aged 55 to 70 with acute or convalescent COVID-19.

J is TRBJ2-1 and V is TRBV18; 8 bases align to TRBD2. CDR1 and CDR2 (germline): KGHSH, LQKENI. The CDR3 contains 15 residues. Losses at the gene ends were 2 bases for V and 5 bases for J; bases not matched to a gene: 5. CDR3 residues: CASSPGSGGNNEQFF. The CDR3 nucleotides read TGTGCCAGCTCACCAGGGAGCGGGGGAAACAATGAGCAGTTCTTC.

The V and J genes are TRBV6-1 and TRBJ2-7, with D hard to call. Looked up from germline, CDR1 is MNHNS and CDR2 is SASEGT. The CDR3 has 14 amino acids. The V end was cut by 3 bases, the J end by 0 bases, with 9 bases between. CDR3 coding DNA: TGTGCCAGCAGTGATCGTTCCAGCTCCTACGAGCAGTACTTC. Protein: CASSDRSSSYEQYF.

This sequence joins TRBV6-5 and TRBJ2-7; TRBD1 aligns across 8 bases. The length of the CDR3 is 14 residues. J was trimmed by 4 bases and V by 10 bases; bases with no gene match: 12. Germline V lookup: CDR1 MNHEY, CDR2 SVGAGI. The CDR3 loop is CATSRDRSGYEQYV. The CDR3 region has the DNA TGTGCCACCAGCAGGGACAGGAGTGGGTACGAGCAGTACGTC.

The chain recombines TRBV19 with TRBJ2-1, with TRBD2 identical over 11 bases. The CDR3 covers 16 residues. Looked up from germline, CDR1 is LNHDA and CDR2 is SQIVND (reference sequence). V was clipped by 5 bases and J by 8 bases; unmatched bases: 11. This CDR3 reads CASSGGTSGGGDEQFF. CDR3 bases: TGTGCCAGTAGTGGGGGAACTAGCGGGGGAGGTGATGAGCAGTTCTTC.

The rearrangement uses TRBV6-5 and TRBJ1-4; no definite D call. Germline V gives CDR1 MNHEY, CDR2 SVGAGI. V was pared by 8 bases and J by 3 bases, with 10 bases between. The CDR3 loop spans 13 amino acids. The CDR3 spells CASGGAANEKLFF. The DNA for the CDR3 is TGTGCCAGCGGAGGAGCGGCTAATGAAAAACTGTTTTTT.

This clone was seen a single time. The chain has TRBV5-8 and TRBJ1-2; D possibly corresponds to TRBD1 (5 bases). The CDR3 has 15 amino acids. Germline V CDR1 and CDR2: SGHTS, YDEGEE. V lost 4 bases and J 4 bases, leaving 17 bases between the germline ends. CDR3 nucleotide sequence: TGTGCCAGCAGCCACGGACAACCCTTTGGCTATGGCTACACCTTC. Amino acid sequence: CASSHGQPFGYGYTF.

The chain couples TRBV19 to TRBJ1-6; D unclear. Germline V gene data show CDR1 as LNHDA and CDR2 as SQIVND (reference sequence). V lost 6 bases to trimming and J lost 14 bases, with 14 bases between them. The CDR3 is 12 residues long. CDR3 loop: CASSRAEAALHF. The CDR3 nucleotides are TGTGCCAGTAGCCGCGCGGAGGCAGCCCTCCACTTT.

The chain couples TRBV3-1 (or the pseudogene TRBV3-2) to TRBJ1-2; D not resolved. Germline V gene sequence: CDR1 LGHDT, CDR2 YNNKEL (reference sequence). The length of the CDR3 is 16 residues. Between the trimmed V and J ends, which lost 1 base and 1 base, there was a span of 13 bases. DNA of the CDR3: TGTGCCAGCAGCCAAGGGAGAAGGTCTTATAACTATGGCTACACCTTC. Translating it yields CASSQGRRSYNYGYTF.

The V gene is TRBV2, the J gene TRBJ2-7; TRBD2 aligns across 14 bases. V was pared by 6 bases and J by 7 bases, with 8 bases of the junction left unmatched. CDR1 is SNHLY, CDR2 FYNNEI, per germline. CDR3 length: 15 residues. The CDR3 bases are TGTGCCAGCAGCCAAAGGACTAGCGGGGGGACGGAGCAGTACTTC. It yields the protein CASSQRTSGGTEQYF.

This clone was seen repeatedly, ten times or more. V usage is TRBV5-4 and J usage is TRBJ2-2, with TRBD2 matching over 11 bases. In germline, CDR1 is SGHNT, CDR2 YYREEE (reference sequence). J was trimmed by 3 bases and V by 2 bases; bases with no gene match: 3. The CDR3 covers 16 residues. The CDR3 DNA is TGTGCCAGCAGCTTATTGACTAGCGGGGACACCGGGGAGCTGTTTTTT. It yields the protein CASSLLTSGDTGELFF. Looking up the rest from reference TRBV5-4 and TRBJ2-2 gives the full variable domain: ETGVTQSPTHLIKTRGQQVTLRCSSQSGHNTVSWYQQALGQGPQFIFQYYREEENGRGNFPPRFSGLQFPNYSSELNVNALELDDSALYLCASSLLTSGDTGELFFGEGSRLTVL.

The chain employs TRBV6-1 and TRBJ2-5, with D maybe TRBD2 (5 bases). Per the germline V gene, CDR1 is MNHNS and CDR2 is SASEGT. The CDR3 runs 15 residues. V lost 2 bases, J lost 1 base, and 11 bases lay in between. The CDR3 region is CASSELWTLQETQYF. CDR3 coding DNA: TGTGCCAGCAGTGAATTATGGACTCTCCAAGAGACCCAGTACTTC.

This clone showed up just a few times. The chain uses TRBV30 and TRBJ1-2; tentative D call: TRBD1 (5 bases). CDR1 and CDR2 (germline): GTSNPN, SVGIG (reference sequence). CDR3 length equals 14 residues. Trimming removed 2 bases from V and 3 bases from J, with 13 bases in between. CDR3 sequence reads: CAWSIGGGHYGYTF. CDR3 in DNA: TGTGCCTGGAGTATCGGGGGGGGACACTATGGCTACACCTTC.

The chain is built from TRBV2 and TRBJ2-1, with TRBD2 identical over 8 bases. The germline gives CDR1 SNHLY, CDR2 FYNNEI. The V and J ends lost 7 bases and 9 bases, in that order; junction bases with no gene match: 8. The CDR3 runs 13 residues. CDR3 nucleotide sequence: TGTGCCAGCAAATGGCGGGAGGCGAGTGAGCAGTTCTTC. It specifies CASKWREASEQFF.

The table lists this clone with a count of one. The CDR3 reads CASSRTGGASGELFF. The CDR3 DNA follows: TGTGCCAGCAGCCGGACAGGGGGCGCATCCGGGGAGCTGTTTTTT. The rearrangement joins TRBV5-5 to TRBJ2-2; TRBD1 matches at 11 bases. The V and J ends lost 4 bases and 6 bases, in that order; junction bases with no gene match: 5. The CDR3 sequence is 15 residues long. Germline CDR1 is SGHKS and CDR2 is YYEKEE (reference sequence). Together with reference TRBV5-5 and TRBJ2-2, the CDR3 gives the full variable domain: DAGVTQSPTHLIKTRGQQVTLRCSPISGHKSVSWYQQVLGQGPQFIFQYYEKEERGRGNFPDRFSARQFPNYSSELNVNALLLGDSALYLCASSRTGGASGELFFGEGSRLTVL.

The chain combines TRBV28 with TRBJ2-3; 9 bases line up with TRBD2. The germline CDR1 and CDR2 sequences are MDHEN and SYDVKM. The CDR3 is 14 amino acids. The trim removed 7 bases at V and 4 bases at J, leaving 6 bases unmatched. CDR3 sequence reads: CASNVAGAADTQYF. The CDR3 DNA follows: TGTGCCAGCAACGTAGCGGGAGCCGCAGATACGCAGTATTTT. The whole variable domain, filled in from reference TRBV28 and TRBJ2-3, reads DVKVTQSSRYLVKRTGEKVFLECVQDMDHENMFWYRQDPGLGLRLIYFSYDVKMKEKGDIPEGYSVSREKKERFSLILESASTNQTSMYLCASNVAGAADTQYFGPGTRLTVL.

The rearrangement links TRBV7-3 to TRBJ2-3, with D possibly TRBD2 on 5 matching bases. Looked up from germline, CDR1 is SGHTA and CDR2 is FQGTGA. Trimming took off 0 bases at V and 4 bases at J, with 8 bases between the two ends. CDR3 size: 14 residues. The chain's CDR3 is CASSLTFGADTQYF. The CDR3 nucleotides read TGTGCCAGCAGCTTAACGTTCGGGGCAGATACGCAGTATTTT.

The rearrangement joins TRBV5-4 to TRBJ1-4, with TRBD1 matching over 9 bases. V dropped 10 bases and J dropped 6; count of bases not matched to a gene: 7. The germline CDR1 and CDR2 sequences are SGHNT and YYREEE (reference sequence). The CDR3 is made up of 13 amino acids. The CDR3: CAATGGAYEKLFF. The CDR3, as DNA: TGTGCCGCAACAGGGGGCGCTTATGAAAAACTGTTTTTT.

V gene TRBV6-5 combines with J gene TRBJ2-1, with a weak D call TRBD2 (6 bases). V shed 8 bases and J shed 2 bases, with 13 bases lying between them. Germline V gives CDR1 MNHEY, CDR2 SVGAGI. The CDR3 runs to 14 residues. This chain's CDR3 is CASFRRGPYNEQFF. Here the CDR3 DNA reads TGTGCCAGCTTTCGGAGGGGACCCTACAATGAGCAGTTCTTC.

The table lists this clone with a count of one. V usage is TRBV24-1 and J usage is TRBJ2-3; D perhaps matches TRBD2 (5 bases). Germline V gene data show CDR1 as KGHDR and CDR2 as SFDVKD. This CDR3 spans 12 amino acids. Trimming removed 3 bases from V and 8 bases from J, with 8 bases in between. The CDR3 region is CATSDQAVTQYF. CDR3 sequence (DNA): TGTGCCACCAGTGATCAAGCGGTTACGCAGTATTTT.

CDR3: CASSPRLGGAYGYTF. DNA of the CDR3: TGTGCCAGCAGCCCCCGGCTGGGAGGGGCATATGGCTACACCTTC. The V and J genes are TRBV7-9 and TRBJ1-2; D perhaps matches TRBD1 (5 bases). Germline CDR1 and CDR2: SEHNR and FQNEAQ (reference sequence). The V gene lost 5 bases and the J gene lost 5 bases, with 18 bases spanning the gap. CDR3 length equals 15 residues.

CDR3 DNA: TGTGCCACCAATGGGGCTTACAACAGCTCCTATAATTCACCCCTCCACTTT. Translating gives CATNGAYNSSYNSPLHF. V is TRBV24-1 and J is TRBJ1-6, with D perhaps TRBD1 (5 bases). CDR1 and CDR2 from the germline V gene are KGHDR and SFDVKD. Deletions cut 8 bases from V and 0 bases from J, with 16 bases between. CDR3 length: 17 amino acids.

The rearrangement joins TRBV27 to TRBJ2-1; D is unclear. CDR3 length: 16 residues. Germline CDR1 MNHEY, CDR2 SMNVEV (reference sequence). V lost 2 bases and J lost 0, with 11 bases in between. The CDR3 DNA is TGTGCCAGCAGTTTACGTGCGACATACTCCTACAATGAGCAGTTCTTC. This sequence encodes CASSLRATYSYNEQFF.

This clone has a count of ten or more. The chain has TRBV18 and TRBJ2-3; D gene uncertain. V was shortened by 4 bases and J by 0 bases, with 11 bases between the two germline ends. This CDR3 is 15 amino acids long. From germline, CDR1 is KGHSH and CDR2 LQKENI. CDR3: CASSRSGESTDTQYF. CDR3 bases: TGTGCCAGCTCACGCTCTGGAGAAAGCACAGATACGCAGTATTTT.

In its sample, this clone was seen once. The chain carries TRBV28 and TRBJ1-5; D remains ambiguous. CDR3 length: 12 amino acids. The germline V gene has CDR1 MDHEN and CDR2 SYDVKM. Trimming stripped 8 bases from V and 2 bases from J, with 7 bases between. Here the CDR3 DNA reads TGTGCCAGCTGGCAGGGCAATCAGCCCCAGCATTTT. Its protein is CASWQGNQPQHF.

The J gene is TRBJ2-1, the V gene TRBV24-1, with D possibly TRBD1 on 6 matching bases. Germline CDR1 and CDR2: KGHDR and SFDVKD. The CDR3 has 14 residues. The ends were cut back, 4 bases at V and 5 bases at J, with 11 bases in the middle. The CDR3 DNA sequence: TGTGCCACCAGTGACTCCGGACAGAACAATGAGCAGTTCTTC. Protein product: CATSDSGQNNEQFF.

This clone has a handful of counts. The rearrangement links TRBV15 to TRBJ1-3, with D uncertain. Between the trimmed V and J ends, which lost 0 bases and 1 base, there was a span of 10 bases. Germline V gene sequence: CDR1 LNHNV, CDR2 YYDKDF (reference sequence). CDR3 size: 16 residues. Written as DNA, the CDR3 is TGTGCCACCAGCAGAGATCTTTCGGGTTCTGGAAACACCATATATTTT. It specifies CATSRDLSGSGNTIYF.